This T cell receptor beta chain is drawn from a study of patients and donors after allogeneic stem cell transplantation. Via MiXCR, TCRdb re-called the RT-PCR reads, giving one row per CDR3 protein. This sample yields 70,000 to 75,000 distinct CDR3 sequences, of which around a quarter are seen a single time; about 25% belongs to the top ten. CDR3 length: 14 residues. Germline values: CDR1 LGHDT, CDR2 YNNKEL (reference sequence). V was cut by 3 bases and J by 9 bases, with 17 bases left in between. This clonotype appeared a few times. The TCR comes from a human donor who was either an allogeneic HSCT recipient or a stem cell or donor lymphocyte infusion donor (not recorded which). It is not recorded whose cells these are; they may come from a transplant donor. The V and J genes are TRBV3-1 and TRBJ1-2, with D possibly matching TRBD1 (5 bases). Sequenced input: blood, either unsorted or a sorted T cell fraction (not recorded which). The CDR3 DNA reads as TGTGCCAGCAGCCAGGTGAGGGGCGCGGAACGCTACACCTTC. Amino acids: CASSQVRGAERYTF.